These T cell receptor beta chains were read from a single sample in a study of CD8+ T cells in alopecia areata. The repertoire was sequenced with immunoSEQ multiplex PCR; TCRdb's copy has only in-frame clones and lacks some. The profile shows around 200,000 clones, roughly 53% of them singletons. Sequenced here: CD8+ T cells sorted from blood, sampled at week 24, from a patient treated with tofacitinib. Receptors were obtained from a human donor with alopecia areata. CDR3s include the opening cysteine and the closing phenylalanine or tryptophan. Fields, in order: clone size, J gene, D gene, V gene, CDR3 protein, CDR3 DNA. D genes are given only for firm matches. Clone size is given for some rows only: seen once, a few or many times, or a class if the clone is expanded.

few TRBJ2-7 TRBD1 TRBV13 CASSSGGTGHTYEQYF TGTGCCAGCAGCTCCGGAGGGACAGGACATACCTACGAGCAGTACTTC
. TRBJ1-4 . TRBV30 CALTLVNEKLFF TGTGCCCTGACTCTGGTTAATGAAAAACTGTTTTTT
. TRBJ2-7 . TRBV5-6 CASSWGSYEQYF TGTGCCAGCAGCTGGGGCTCCTACGAGCAGTACTTC
. TRBJ2-7 . TRBV30 CAWDGDSYEQYF TGTGCCTGGGACGGGGACTCCTACGAGCAGTACTTC
. TRBJ2-7 . TRBV15 CATSHGDNYEQYF TGTGCCACCAGCCATGGGGACAACTACGAGCAGTACTTC
. TRBJ1-2 . TRBV5-1 CASSWPRGEPNYGYTF TGCGCCAGCAGCTGGCCTCGGGGGGAGCCTAACTATGGCTACACCTTC
. TRBJ2-7 TRBD1 TRBV30 CAWEAPGTGILGQYF TGTGCCTGGGAGGCGCCGGGGACAGGGATTCTCGGGCAGTACTTC
. TRBJ2-2 . TRBV30 CAWRAELTGELFF TGTGCCTGGAGGGCAGAGTTGACCGGGGAGCTGTTTTTT
few TRBJ2-3 . TRBV14 CASSQAGLVDTQYF TGTGCCAGCAGCCAAGCTGGGCTGGTGGATACGCAGTATTTT
few TRBJ2-2 . TRBV7-9 CASSLNSQFTGELFF TGTGCCAGCAGCTTGAACAGCCAGTTTACCGGGGAGCTGTTTTTT
. TRBJ2-1 . TRBV9 CASSVDNNEQFF TGTGCCAGCAGCGTAGATAACAATGAGCAGTTCTTC
. TRBJ2-1 TRBD2 TRBV6-5 CASSQAGKLFF TGTGCCAGCAGTCAAGCGGGGAAGCTGTTCTTC
few TRBJ2-3 . TRBV27 CASSPGSSTDTQYF TGTGCCAGCAGCCCCGGGAGCAGCACAGATACGCAGTATTTT
. TRBJ1-5 . TRBV15 CATSREGNSNQPQHF TGTGCCACCAGCAGAGAAGGGAATAGCAATCAGCCCCAGCATTTT
. TRBJ1-2 . TRBV6-6 CVSSYGDGTHGYTF TGTGTCAGCAGTTACGGGGACGGAACCCATGGCTACACCTTC
. TRBJ1-1 . TRBV7-9 CASSLGGEAFF TGTGCCAGCAGCTTAGGTGGGGAGGCTTTCTTT